This TCR beta chain was identified in a study of blood T cell repertoires in COVID-19 (dated by TCRdb to about 2020). Regarding the research as a whole: Samples covering the acute and convalescent phases of COVID-19 were provided by collaborators in the United States, Italy and Spain. The material from the prospective study consisted of cDNA or gDNA derived from T cells, B-cell-depleted T cells, or PBMCs. Deeply sampled blood TCRbeta repertoires from subjects exposed to, actively infected with, or recovered from COVID-19 were included in the dataset. The repertoires were made available in a free public database intended to serve as a resource for research on the immune response to SARS-CoV-2. The samples were drawn from the first 160 participants of the ongoing ImmuneRACE study and from 1,200 or so subjects provided by 6 global collaborators. Nearly every sample came with metadata listing a de-identified subject ID, COVID-19 status, age in years and sex. Where available, HLA class I and class II types were taken from metadata supplied by the sample provider and were not determined by assay-based typing.

The collaborating institutions used their own protocols to collect whole blood in K2EDTA tubes. Collaborator samples were shipped for TCRbeta analysis as frozen whole blood, isolated PBMCs, or DNA extracted from either sample type. Paper-wide results and their limitations: The amount of clinical and demographic metadata varied by source and participant and was provided uncurated.

TCRbeta CDR3 regions were amplified from genomic DNA using the immunoSEQ Assay, a bias-controlled multiplex PCR. Per the authors' processing: The number of nucleated cells in each sample was estimated from the amplification of reference gene primers within the assay. Sequence reads were collapsed and filtered to measure the absolute abundance of every unique TCRbeta CDR3 rearrangement. For each sample, productive Simpson clonality was calculated by taking the square root of Simpson's diversity index across productive rearrangements. The table comes from immuneACCESS by way of TCRdb, which keeps in-frame sequences with V and J called. Part of the clones is missing from these tables; in studies checked, under half for an unresolved V gene and the rest for unknown reasons. V, J and clone size reflect that table, while D and trimming were determined from the DNA. Here the sample has tens of thousands of clones; around nine tenths occur a single time. The ten top clones hold approximately 20% of the sample.

V loses 2 bases of germline sequence and J loses 12 bases, and the interval between the two ends is 8 bases. The germline V gene (reference sequence) specifies SEHNR as CDR1 and FQNEAQ as CDR2. From the cysteine up to the phenylalanine, the CDR3 has a length of 12 residues. Of all the DNA, just the CDR3 is kept, 36 bases in frame from base 1. Comment on this clone: The specificity of this receptor is unknown. Base qualities are not recorded, but no much larger clone differs from it by a single base.

Recombination joined TRBV7-9 with TRBJ1-6; no D segment can be confidently identified. The receptor comes from a man aged 65 to 79 with acute or convalescent COVID-19. Sample: peripheral blood. The DNA sequence reads TGTGCCAGCAGCTTATTCGGTTTACCCCTCCACTTT. This translates into CASSLFGLPLHF.